Sequencing of this TCR beta chain was carried out in a study of read filtering for tumor transcriptome and immune sequencing. Study as a whole: Revised staging placed eight or nine patients in R-ISS I, 15 to 20 in II, more than five in III.

At the time of active disease, bone marrow was collected from every patient. CDR1 SEHNR and CDR2 FQNEAQ come from the germline V gene (reference sequence). J gave up 0 bases and V 6 bases, and 9 bases lay outside the gene matches. This CDR3 is built from 17 residues. Findings and limits, study-wide: Dropping single-read clonotypes raised IR-seq and RNA-seq shared-clonotype correlation. Sorted CD138-negative bone marrow cells were not purified T cells.

Molecular barcoded adaptors covering alpha/delta and beta/gamma chains were used on 400 ng RNA. TCRdb itself ran the reads through MiXCR, one entry per CDR3 protein. The data show around 38,000 distinct CDR3 sequences, with roughly 15% seen just once and roughly 30% held by the top ten. This clonotype occurred many times. Its target is not known. Sequencing was done on a sample of a population of CD138-negative cells sorted from bone marrow. The TCR originated in a donor at least 40 years old with multiple myeloma. The J gene is TRBJ2-3, the V gene TRBV7-9; 10 nucleotides line up with TRBD2. The CDR3 DNA is TGTGCCAGCAGTCATCCGGGACTAGCGTCTAGCACAGATACGCAGTATTTT. It yields the protein CASSHPGLASSTDTQYF.